The rows below give T cell receptor beta chains drawn from one sample of a study of blood T cell repertoires in COVID-19. Using immunoSEQ multiplex PCR, the repertoire was profiled, and TCRdb retains in-frame clones only, with some absent. The table lists over 80,000 clones, 90% to 95% of them singletons. What was sequenced was peripheral blood. These receptors all come from a human donor with active COVID-19. The donor label of this sample is uncertain. Both conserved end residues are part of each CDR3. Clone size is given for some rows only: seen once, a few or many times, or a class if the clone is expanded.

>TRBV18|NA|12
CASSPPAETQYF
>TRBV7-6|few|16
CASSPRLAGEYNEQFF
>TRBV6-4|NA|15
CASSASGGNTGELFF
>TRBV7-2|NA|19
CASSLVGRLAASSYNEQFF
>TRBV5-5|NA|14
CASSLQPRSYEQYF
>TRBV6-6|NA|15
CASRDRLADKNIQYF
>TRBV11-2|NA|10
CASSPFEAFF
>TRBV11-3|NA|14
CASSPRQGSYEQYF
>TRBV3-1/TRBV3-2|few|15
CASSHLAGSYNEQFF
>TRBV19|NA|12
CASSMNGETQYF
>TRBV5-1|NA|14
CASSSLGHPREQYF
>TRBV7-9|NA|15
CASSSSGTGNSPLHF
>TRBV3-1/TRBV3-2|NA|14
CASSPGVGTDTQYF
>TRBV28|NA|12
CASSKLGYEQFF
>TRBV5-1|NA|15
CASSWTGQGESEQYF
>TRBV3-1/TRBV3-2|NA|15
CASTKSDLNTGELFF
>TRBV5-1|NA|13
CASAQGTDNEQFF
>TRBV2|NA|13
CASSLGLLNEQFF
>TRBV3-1/TRBV3-2|NA|18
CASSPLAFAGQGARGYTF
>TRBV27|NA|16
CASSLIGGVGNQPQHF
>TRBV6-2/TRBV6-3|NA|15
CASSSWTASSYEQYF
>TRBV4-1|NA|16
CASSQPVQGSTHGYTF
>TRBV3-1/TRBV3-2|NA|13
CASSQDLHQPQHF
>TRBV6-5|NA|13
CATRTDRFYGYTF
>TRBV7-8|NA|17
CASSLVIRRSPLEPQHF
>TRBV10-3|NA|15
CAISESPDYRTEAFF
>TRBV2|NA|13
CASSAPSIVTLFF
>TRBV6-5|NA|14
CASASMVGGMELFF
>TRBV6-5|NA|15
CASSRDRSYAGELFF
>TRBV5-6|NA|13
CASSGQGAGQQFF
>TRBV20-1|NA|11
CSAPLTYEQYF
>TRBV11-3|once|15
CASSPSGGGIYEQYF
>TRBV11-3|NA|13
CASSSSGEETQYF
>TRBV3-1/TRBV3-2|NA|15
CASSQLGGYGNTIYF
>TRBV2|NA|15
CASSATRDSGSEQYF